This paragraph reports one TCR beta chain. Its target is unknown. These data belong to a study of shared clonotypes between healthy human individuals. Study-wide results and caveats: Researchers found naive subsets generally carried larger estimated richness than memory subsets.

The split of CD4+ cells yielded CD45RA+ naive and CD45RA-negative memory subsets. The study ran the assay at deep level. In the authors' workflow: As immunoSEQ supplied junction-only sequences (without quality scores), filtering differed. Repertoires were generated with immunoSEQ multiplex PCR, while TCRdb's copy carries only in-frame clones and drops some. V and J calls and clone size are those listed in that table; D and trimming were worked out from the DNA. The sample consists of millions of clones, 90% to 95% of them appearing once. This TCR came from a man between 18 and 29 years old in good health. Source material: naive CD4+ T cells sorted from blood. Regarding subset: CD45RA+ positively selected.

The CDR3 sequence: CAIKGAPSSYEQYF. The CDR3 nucleotides are TGTGCCATCAAGGGGGCCCCGAGCTCCTACGAGCAGTACTTC. The chain employs TRBV10-3 and TRBJ2-7; 7 bases are a match to TRBD1. The germline V gene encodes CDR1 ENHRY and CDR2 SYGVKD. The CDR3 extends over 14 amino acids. Germline trimming cut 7 bases from V and 0 bases from J; bases unmatched to any gene: 6.